This T cell receptor beta chain was obtained from a study of CD8+ T cells in alopecia areata. About the research overall: Treated patients' severity was scored by percentage of affected scalp area.

CDR1 and CDR2 (germline): SEHNR, FQNEAQ (reference sequence). CDR3 length equals 17 residues. The junction had 11 bases not matched to a gene; V was cut back by 1 base and J by 7 bases. RNA was extracted and reverse transcribed into cDNA as the sequencing template. The data were produced by immunoSEQ multiplex PCR, yet TCRdb's version contains in-frame clones alone and is incomplete. The sample lists about 110,000 clones; 84% were seen once. Treatment denoted: oral pan-JAK inhibitor, 5-10 mg twice daily. The TCR comes from a human donor with alopecia areata. The chain recombines TRBV7-9 with TRBJ2-1; 9 nucleotides agree with TRBD2. This specimen consisted of CD8+ T cells sorted from blood, obtained at week 24, from a patient treated with tofacitinib. The CDR3 region has the DNA TGTGCCAGCAGCTTAGGTACTAGCGGGTGGTATGAGAATGAGCAGTTCTTC. Its translation is CASSLGTSGWYENEQFF. Supplemented by reference TRBV7-9 and TRBJ2-1, the full variable domain reads DTGVSQNPRHKITKRGQNVTFRCDPISEHNRLYWYRQTLGQGPEFLTYFQNEAQLEKSRLLSDRFSAERPKGSFSTLEIQRTEQGDSAMYLCASSLGTSGWYENEQFFGPGTRLTVL.